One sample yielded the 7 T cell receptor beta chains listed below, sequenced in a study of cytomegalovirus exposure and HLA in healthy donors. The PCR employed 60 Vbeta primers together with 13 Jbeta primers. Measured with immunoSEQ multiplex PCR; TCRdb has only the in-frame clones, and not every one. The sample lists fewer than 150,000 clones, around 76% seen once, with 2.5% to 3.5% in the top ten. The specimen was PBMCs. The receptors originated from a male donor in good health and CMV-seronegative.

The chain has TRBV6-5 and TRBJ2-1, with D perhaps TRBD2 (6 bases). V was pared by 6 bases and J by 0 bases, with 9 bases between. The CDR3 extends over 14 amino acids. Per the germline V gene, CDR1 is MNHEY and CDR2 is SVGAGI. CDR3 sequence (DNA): TGTGCCAGCAGAGAGGGAGGCTCCTACAATGAGCAGTTCTTC. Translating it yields CASREGGSYNEQFF.

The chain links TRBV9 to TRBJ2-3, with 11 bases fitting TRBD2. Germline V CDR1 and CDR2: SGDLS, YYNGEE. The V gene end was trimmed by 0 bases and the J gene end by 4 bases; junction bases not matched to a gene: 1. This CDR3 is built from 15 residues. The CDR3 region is CASSVVLAGADTQYF. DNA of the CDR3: TGTGCCAGCAGCGTAGTACTAGCGGGGGCAGATACGCAGTATTTT.

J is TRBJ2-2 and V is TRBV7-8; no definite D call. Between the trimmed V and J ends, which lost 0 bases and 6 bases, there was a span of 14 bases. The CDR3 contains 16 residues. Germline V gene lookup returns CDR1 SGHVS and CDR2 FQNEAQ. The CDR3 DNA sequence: TGTGCCAGCAGCTTAGCGCCGGGTTACTTGGCCGGGGAGCTGTTTTTT. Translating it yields CASSLAPGYLAGELFF. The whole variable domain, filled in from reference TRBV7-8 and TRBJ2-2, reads GAGVSQSPRYKVAKRGQDVALRCDPISGHVSLFWYQQALGQGPEFLTYFQNEAQLDKSGLPSDRFFAERPEGSVSTLKIQRTQQEDSAVYLCASSLAPGYLAGELFFGEGSRLTVL.

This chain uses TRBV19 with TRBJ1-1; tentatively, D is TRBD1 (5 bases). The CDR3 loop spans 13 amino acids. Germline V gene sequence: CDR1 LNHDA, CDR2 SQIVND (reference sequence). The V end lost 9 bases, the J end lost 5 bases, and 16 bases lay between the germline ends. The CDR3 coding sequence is TGTGCCAGCAAGACGGGGGTCGGGACTGAAGCTTTCTTT. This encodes CASKTGVGTEAFF.

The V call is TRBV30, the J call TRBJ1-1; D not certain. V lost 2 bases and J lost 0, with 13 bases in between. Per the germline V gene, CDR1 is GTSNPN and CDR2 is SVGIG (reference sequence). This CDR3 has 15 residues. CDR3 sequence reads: CAWSTGEGMNTEAFF. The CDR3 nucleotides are TGTGCCTGGAGTACCGGGGAGGGAATGAACACTGAAGCTTTCTTT.

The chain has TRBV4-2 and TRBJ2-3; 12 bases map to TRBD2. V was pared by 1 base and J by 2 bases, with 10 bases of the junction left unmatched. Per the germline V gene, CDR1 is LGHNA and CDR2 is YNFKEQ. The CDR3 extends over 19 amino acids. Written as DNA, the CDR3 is TGTGCCAGCAGCCAAGTCCTAGCGGGAGGGCTTAAAGTCACAGATACGCAGTATTTT. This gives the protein CASSQVLAGGLKVTDTQYF.

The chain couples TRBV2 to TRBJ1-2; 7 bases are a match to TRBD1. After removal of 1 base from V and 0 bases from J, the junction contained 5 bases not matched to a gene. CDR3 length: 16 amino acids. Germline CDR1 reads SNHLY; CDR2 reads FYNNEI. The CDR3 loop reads CASSEEWTGANYGYTF. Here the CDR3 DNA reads TGTGCCAGCAGTGAAGAATGGACAGGAGCTAACTATGGCTACACCTTC. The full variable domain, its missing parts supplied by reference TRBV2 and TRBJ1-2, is EPEVTQTPSHQVTQMGQEVILRCVPISNHLYFYWYRQILGQKVEFLVSFYNNEISEKSEIFDDQFSVERPDGSNFTLKIRSTKLEDSAMYFCASSEEWTGANYGYTFGSGTRLTVV.